These T cell receptor beta chains were read from a single sample in a study of T cells in Graves' hyperthyroidism and ophthalmopathy. TCRdb re-derived calls from the multiplex PCR reads in MiXCR, one entry per CDR3 protein. The sample gives around 660,000 distinct CDR3 sequences, just under 45% of which show up once; about 7.7% is in the top ten. The source material was peripheral blood or thyroid tissue (not recorded which). These receptors were obtained from an adult man with Graves' disease, either hyperthyroidism or ophthalmopathy (not recorded which). Both conserved end residues are part of each CDR3. D genes are given only for firm matches. Clone size appears in some rows only: once, few, many, or a class for an expanded clone.

>many|TRBJ1-2|TRBD1|TRBV4-1
CASSQDAGGFYGYTF
TGCGCCAGCAGCCAAGACGCAGGGGGCTTCTATGGCTACACCTTC
>few|TRBJ1-6|TRBD1|TRBV6-1
CASSARTGQAYNSPLHF
TGTGCCAGCAGTGCTCGGACAGGTCAAGCCTATAATTCACCCCTCCACTTT
>many|TRBJ1-5|TRBD1|TRBV7-9
CASSWGQGARNQPQHF
TGTGCCAGCAGCTGGGGACAGGGGGCGCGGAATCAGCCCCAGCATTTT
>NA|TRBJ2-6|NA|TRBV2
CASSEDWNSGANVLTF
TGTGCGAGCAGTGAAGATTGGAACTCTGGGGCCAACGTCCTGACTTTC
>few|TRBJ1-4|TRBD1|TRBV29-1
CSGGDSFNEKLFF
TGCAGCGGTGGGGACAGCTTTAATGAAAAACTGTTTTTT
>once|TRBJ2-5|TRBD2|TRBV7-8
CASSLDAGVGETQYF
TGTGCCAGCAGCTTAGATGCGGGAGTTGGGGAGACCCAGTACTTC
>NA|TRBJ2-5|NA|TRBV12-3/TRBV12-4
CASSLEPTGTPEQETQYF
TGTGCCAGCAGTTTAGAACCCACCGGGACACCAGAACAAGAGACCCAGTACTTC
>NA|TRBJ1-1|NA|TRBV6-1
CASSPDPREGTEAFF
TGTGCCAGCAGTCCAGACCCCAGGGAAGGCACTGAAGCTTTCTTT
>NA|TRBJ2-7|NA|TRBV7-2
CASSLEAGNSYEQYF
TGTGCCAGCAGCTTAGAAGCCGGGAACTCCTACGAGCAGTACTTC
>NA|TRBJ2-3|NA|TRBV29-1
CSVEGSPTDTQYF
TGCAGCGTTGAGGGCAGTCCCACAGATACGCAGTATTTT
>NA|TRBJ1-1|TRBD1|TRBV2
CASSGQGTWQAFF
TGTGCCAGCAGTGGACAGGGAACATGGCAAGCTTTCTTT
>few|TRBJ1-2|NA|TRBV20-1
CSARDTGPGYGYTF
TGCAGTGCTAGGGACACAGGGCCTGGGTATGGCTACACCTTC
>NA|TRBJ2-5|NA|TRBV7-8
CASRNQYF
TGTGCCAGCAGAAACCAGTACTTC
>NA|TRBJ1-6|NA|TRBV20-1
CSAQTGGQGHSPLHF
TGCAGTGCTCAGACCGGGGGGCAGGGCCATTCACCCCTCCACTTT
>NA|TRBJ2-7|TRBD2|TRBV15
CATSRDREGSSYEQYF
TGTGCCACCAGCAGAGATCGGGAGGGGTCCTCCTACGAGCAGTACTTC
>NA|TRBJ2-6|NA|TRBV6-5
CASSLKAGAGANVLTF
TGTGCCAGCAGTTTAAAGGCGGGTGCTGGGGCCAACGTCCTGACTTTC
>NA|TRBJ2-3|NA|TRBV14
CASSQWTDTQYF
TGTGCCAGCAGCCAGTGGACCGATACGCAGTATTTT
>NA|TRBJ1-2|NA|TRBV29-1
CSLDGVNYGYTF
TGCAGCTTGGATGGGGTTAACTATGGCTACACCTTC
>NA|TRBJ1-5|TRBD1|TRBV11-2
CASSLEGVRGAGQPQHF
TGTGCCAGCAGCTTAGAAGGCGTCAGGGGGGCCGGTCAGCCCCAGCATTTT